The sequence of this T cell receptor beta chain was determined in a study of cytomegalovirus exposure and HLA in healthy donors. CDR3 length: 14 residues. CDR1 KGHSH and CDR2 LQKENI come from the germline V gene. Trimming at V came to 5 bases and at J to 10 bases, leaving 11 bases not matched to a gene. The PCR contained 60 Vbeta and 13 Jbeta primers. Some clones are missing from TCRdb's copy, which holds only in-frame ones; the method was immunoSEQ multiplex PCR. This sample carries approximately 210,000 clones, roughly 77% of them seen once, and the ten largest clones take 1.5% to 2%. The sample comprised PBMCs. This TCR derives from a woman in her fifties or sixties in good health and CMV-seronegative. The chain employs TRBV18 and TRBJ1-5; TRBD1 agrees at 7 bases. The CDR3 nucleotides are TGTGCCAGCTCATCAGGGGGGACAGACGTACCCCAGCATTTT. Its protein product is CASSSGGTDVPQHF. The complete variable domain, with remaining parts taken from reference TRBV18 and TRBJ1-5, reads NAGVMQNPRHLVRRRGQEARLRCSPMKGHSHVYWYRQLPEEGLKFMVYLQKENIIDESGMPKERFSAEFPKEGPSILRIQQVVRGDSAAYFCASSSGGTDVPQHFGDGTRLSIL.